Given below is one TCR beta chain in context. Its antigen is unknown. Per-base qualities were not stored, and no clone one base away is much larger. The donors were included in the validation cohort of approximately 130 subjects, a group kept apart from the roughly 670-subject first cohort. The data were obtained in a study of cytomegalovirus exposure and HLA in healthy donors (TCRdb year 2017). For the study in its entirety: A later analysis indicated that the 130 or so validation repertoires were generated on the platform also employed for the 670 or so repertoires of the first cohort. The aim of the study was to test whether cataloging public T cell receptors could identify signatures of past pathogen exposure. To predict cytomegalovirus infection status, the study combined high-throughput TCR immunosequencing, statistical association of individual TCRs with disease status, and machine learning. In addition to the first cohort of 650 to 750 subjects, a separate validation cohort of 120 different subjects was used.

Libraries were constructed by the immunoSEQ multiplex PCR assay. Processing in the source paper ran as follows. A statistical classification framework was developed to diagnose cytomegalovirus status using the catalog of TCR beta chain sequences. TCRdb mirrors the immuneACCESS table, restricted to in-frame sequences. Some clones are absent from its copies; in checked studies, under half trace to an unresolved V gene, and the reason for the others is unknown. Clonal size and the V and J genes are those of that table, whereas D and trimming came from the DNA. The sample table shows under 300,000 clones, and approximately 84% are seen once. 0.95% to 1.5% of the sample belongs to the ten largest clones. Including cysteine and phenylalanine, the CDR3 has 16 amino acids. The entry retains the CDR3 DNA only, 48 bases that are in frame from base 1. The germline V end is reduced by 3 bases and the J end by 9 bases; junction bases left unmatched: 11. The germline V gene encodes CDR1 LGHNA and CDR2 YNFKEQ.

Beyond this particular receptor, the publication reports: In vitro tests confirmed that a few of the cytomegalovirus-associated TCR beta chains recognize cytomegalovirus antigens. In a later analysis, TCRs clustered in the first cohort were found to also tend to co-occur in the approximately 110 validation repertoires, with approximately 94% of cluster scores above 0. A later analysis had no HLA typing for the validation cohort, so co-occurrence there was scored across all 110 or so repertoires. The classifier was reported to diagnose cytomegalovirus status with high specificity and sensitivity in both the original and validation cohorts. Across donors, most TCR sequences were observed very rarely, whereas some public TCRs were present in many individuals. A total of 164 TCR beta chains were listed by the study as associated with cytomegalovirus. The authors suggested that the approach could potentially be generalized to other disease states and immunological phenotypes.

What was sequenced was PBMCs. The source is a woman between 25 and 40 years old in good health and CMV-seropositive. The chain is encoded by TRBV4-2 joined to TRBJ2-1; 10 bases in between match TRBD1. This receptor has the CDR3 CASSHTPGQGFGEQFF. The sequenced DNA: TGTGCCAGCAGCCATACACCGGGACAGGGGTTCGGTGAGCAGTTCTTC.